This record concerns one T cell receptor (beta chain) sequence. These data are taken from a study of blood T cell repertoires in COVID-19. Overall study: There were acute and convalescent COVID-19 samples, and they came from the United States, Italy and Spain. T cells, B-cell-depleted T cells, or PBMCs supplied cDNA or gDNA.

Source study methods: Reference gene primer amplification yielded estimated nucleated cell counts. Generated by immunoSEQ multiplex PCR, the TCRdb table keeps only in-frame clones and is missing some. V and J calls and clone size are copied from that table; D and trimming were computed from the DNA. The table lists 55,000 to 85,000 clones, roughly 86% of them singletons, with roughly 0.83% in the top ten. J gave up 15 bases and V 6 bases, and 14 bases lay outside the gene matches. The V gene's germline CDR1 is MNHEY and CDR2 SVGAGI. The CDR3 covers 13 residues. The clonotype comes from a woman aged 70 to 79 with acute or convalescent COVID-19. The sample consisted of peripheral blood. This rearrangement joins TRBV6-5 to TRBJ1-3; 7 bases fit TRBD1. The CDR3 spells CASRGDSGTEAYF. DNA of the CDR3: TGTGCCAGCAGGGGAGATTCCGGGACAGAAGCATATTTT.